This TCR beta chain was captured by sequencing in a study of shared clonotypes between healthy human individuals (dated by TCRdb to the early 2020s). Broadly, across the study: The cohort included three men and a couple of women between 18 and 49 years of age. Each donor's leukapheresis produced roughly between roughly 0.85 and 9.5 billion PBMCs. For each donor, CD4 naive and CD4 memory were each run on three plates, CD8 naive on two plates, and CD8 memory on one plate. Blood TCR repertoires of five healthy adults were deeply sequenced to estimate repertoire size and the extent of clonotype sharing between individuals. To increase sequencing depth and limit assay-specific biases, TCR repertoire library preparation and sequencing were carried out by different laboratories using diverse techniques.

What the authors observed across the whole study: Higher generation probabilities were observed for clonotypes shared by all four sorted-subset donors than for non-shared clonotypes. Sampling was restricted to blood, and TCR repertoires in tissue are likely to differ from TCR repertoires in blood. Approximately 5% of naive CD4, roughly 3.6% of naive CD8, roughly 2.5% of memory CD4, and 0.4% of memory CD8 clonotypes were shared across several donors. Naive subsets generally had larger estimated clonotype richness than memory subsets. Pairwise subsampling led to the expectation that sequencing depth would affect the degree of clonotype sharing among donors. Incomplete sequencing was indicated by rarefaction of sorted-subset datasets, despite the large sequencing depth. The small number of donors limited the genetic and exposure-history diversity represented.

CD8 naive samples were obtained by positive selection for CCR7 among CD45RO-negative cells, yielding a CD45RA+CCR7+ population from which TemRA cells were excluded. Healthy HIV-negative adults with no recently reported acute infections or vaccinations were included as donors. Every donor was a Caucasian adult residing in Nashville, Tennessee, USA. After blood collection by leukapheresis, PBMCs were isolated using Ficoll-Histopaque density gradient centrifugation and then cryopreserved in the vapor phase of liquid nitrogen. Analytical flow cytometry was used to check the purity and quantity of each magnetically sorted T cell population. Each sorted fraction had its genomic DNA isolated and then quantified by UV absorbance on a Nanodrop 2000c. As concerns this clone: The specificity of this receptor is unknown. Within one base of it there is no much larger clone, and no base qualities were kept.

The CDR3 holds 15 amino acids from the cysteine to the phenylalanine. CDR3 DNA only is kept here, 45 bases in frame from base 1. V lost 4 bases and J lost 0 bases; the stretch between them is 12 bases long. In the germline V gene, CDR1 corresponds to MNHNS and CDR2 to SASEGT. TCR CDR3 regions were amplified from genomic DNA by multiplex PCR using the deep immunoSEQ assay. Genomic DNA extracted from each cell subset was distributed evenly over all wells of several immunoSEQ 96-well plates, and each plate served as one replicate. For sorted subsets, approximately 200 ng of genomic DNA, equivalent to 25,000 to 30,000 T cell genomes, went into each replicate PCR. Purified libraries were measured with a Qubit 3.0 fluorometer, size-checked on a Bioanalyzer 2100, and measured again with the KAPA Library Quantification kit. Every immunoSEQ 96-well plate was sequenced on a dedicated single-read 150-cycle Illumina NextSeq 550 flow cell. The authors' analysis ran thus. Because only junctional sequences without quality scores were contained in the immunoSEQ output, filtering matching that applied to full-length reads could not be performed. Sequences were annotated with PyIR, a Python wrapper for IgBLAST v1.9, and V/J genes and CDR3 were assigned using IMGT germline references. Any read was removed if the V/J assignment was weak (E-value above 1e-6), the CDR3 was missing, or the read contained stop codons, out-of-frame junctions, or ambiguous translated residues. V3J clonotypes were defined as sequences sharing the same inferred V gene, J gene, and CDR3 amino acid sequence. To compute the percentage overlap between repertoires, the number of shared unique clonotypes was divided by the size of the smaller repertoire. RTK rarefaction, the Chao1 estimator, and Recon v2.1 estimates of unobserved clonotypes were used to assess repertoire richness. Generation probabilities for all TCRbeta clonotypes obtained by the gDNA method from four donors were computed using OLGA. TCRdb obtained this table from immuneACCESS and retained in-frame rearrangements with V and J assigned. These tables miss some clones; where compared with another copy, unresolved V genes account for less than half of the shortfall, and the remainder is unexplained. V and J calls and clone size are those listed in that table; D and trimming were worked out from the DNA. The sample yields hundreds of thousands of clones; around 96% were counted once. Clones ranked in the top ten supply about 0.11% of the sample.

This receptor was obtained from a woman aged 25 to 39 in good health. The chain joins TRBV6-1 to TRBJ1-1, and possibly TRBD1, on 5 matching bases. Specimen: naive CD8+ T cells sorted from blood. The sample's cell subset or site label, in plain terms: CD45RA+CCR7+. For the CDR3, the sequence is CASSGGAVMNTEAFF. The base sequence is TGTGCCAGCAGTGGAGGGGCAGTAATGAACACTGAAGCTTTCTTT.